The 25 T cell receptor beta chains listed next were all sequenced from one sample in a study of tissue T cells after allogeneic stem cell transplantation (dated by TCRdb to between 2022 and 2023). Library preparation was by the immunoSEQ multiplex PCR assay. Drawn from immuneACCESS, this table holds only the in-frame rearrangements with V and J called that TCRdb kept. Clones are partly lost; checked studies trace under half to an unresolved V gene and leave the rest unexplained. This sample holds around 4,800 clones; about 50% were observed only once. The ten largest clonotypes hold roughly a fifth of the sample. What this sample's time point label stands for: mouse harvest day 14 after allogeneic transplant. Mouse grafts consisting of 10^7 T-cell-depleted bone marrow cells combined with 10^6 splenic CD5+ T cells were administered by tail vein injection. What was sequenced was lymph node tissue. These receptors came from a female BALB/c mouse given C57BL/6 T cells with graft-versus-host disease after an allogeneic hematopoietic cell transplant.

This clone has a single count. Gene labels here are mouse ones. The read terminates 1 residue before the CDR3 end, so the remaining end is supplied by the germline J gene. The genes are TRBV5 and TRBJ1-3; D is undetermined. The V end was cut by 0 bases, the J end by 0 bases, with 12 bases between. Germline CDR1 and CDR2: LGHNA and YNLKQL (reference sequence). The CDR3 runs to 17 residues. CDR3 region: CASSQDLAGNSGNTLYF. CDR3 DNA (partial): TGTGCCAGCAGCCAAGATCTCGCCGGGAATTCTGGAAATACGCTCTAT.

Concerning this clone itself: The gene names given are mouse names. The missing CDR3 end, 1 residue past where the read stops, is filled in from the germline J gene. This sequence joins TRBV13-3 and TRBJ2-5; D ambiguous. Germline lookup yields CDR1 NNHDY and CDR2 SYVADS. The CDR3 covers 14 residues. Trimming cost V 0 bases and J 1 base, with 6 bases left between them. CDR3 protein: CASSDAADQDTQYF. The sequenced CDR3 bases are TGTGCCAGCAGTGATGCTGCTGACCAAGACACCCAGTAC. The full variable domain, with the rest looked up from reference TRBV13-3 and TRBJ2-5, is EAAVTQSPRSKVAVTGGKVTLSCHQTNNHDYMYWYRQDTGHGLRLIHYSYVADSTEKGDIPDGYKASRPSQENFSLILELASLSQTAVYFCASSDAADQDTQYFGPGTRLLVL.

A word on this clone: Genes and germline are mouse. The read ends 1 residue early relative to the CDR3; the germline J gene fills the gap. The rearrangement joins TRBV26 to TRBJ2-5, with TRBD2 as a possible D gene (7 bases). This CDR3 comprises 16 residues. V gave up 3 bases and J gave up 0 bases, with 13 bases separating them. Germline loops: CDR1 KGHPV, CDR2 FQNQEV (reference sequence). The sequenced CDR3 bases are TGTGCCAGCAGTCTTAGGCTGGGGGCTAACCAAGACACCCAGTAC. Translating it yields CASSLRLGANQDTQY. The full CDR3 reads CASSLRLGANQDTQYF.

In the case of this clone: Gene names follow the mouse nomenclature. Coverage ceases 1 residue before the CDR3 finishes, and the germline J gene fills in the end. The chain couples TRBV26 to TRBJ2-3, with 10 bases identical to TRBD2. Per germline, CDR1 KGHPV and CDR2 FQNQEV (reference sequence). V lost 3 bases to trimming and J lost 1 base; unmatched junction nucleotides: 1. The CDR3 has 15 residues. Here the CDR3 reads CASSLDWGGAETLYF. The covered CDR3 bases are TGTGCCAGCAGTCTCGACTGGGGGGGTGCAGAAACGCTGTAT.

Turning to this clone: These gene names are mouse names. CDR3 residues: CASSHQDQDTQYF. The covered CDR3 bases are TGTGCCAGCAGTCATCAGGACCAAGACACCCAGTAC. This chain links TRBV26 with TRBJ2-5; no clear D gene. The read finishes 1 residue shy of the CDR3 end, and the germline J gene is used to complete it. Germline CDR1 KGHPV, CDR2 FQNQEV (reference sequence). Trimming left V 4 bases short and J 1 base short, with 6 bases between. The CDR3 has 13 residues.

Comments on this clone: Gene names refer to mouse genes. From the germline J gene comes the end of the CDR3, since the read stops 1 residue before it. This chain links TRBV12-2 with TRBJ2-3, with 8 nucleotides matching TRBD1. The CDR3 length is 16 residues. Losses at the gene ends were 0 bases for V and 0 bases for J; bases not matched to a gene: 4. Germline V gives CDR1 SGHLS, CDR2 HYDKME. CDR3 DNA, as far as it was read: TGTGCCAGCTCTCTCGAGCAGGGGGCTAGTGCAGAAACGCTGTAT. It specifies CASSLEQGASAETLY. The complete CDR3 reads CASSLEQGASAETLYF.

This clone was observed a few times. The germline and genes are mouse ones. The read terminates 1 residue before the CDR3 end, so the remaining end is supplied by the germline J gene. The rearrangement uses TRBV12-1 and TRBJ2-7; D is unresolved. Germline CDR1 and CDR2: SGHSN and HYEKVE. Trimming took off 1 base at V and 4 bases at J, with 4 bases between the two ends. The CDR3 covers 11 residues. Partial CDR3 DNA: TGTGCCAGCTCTCTAAAATATGAACAGTAC. Residues: CASSLKYEQY. The entire CDR3 sequence reads CASSLKYEQYF.

This clone is judged medium-sized. Mouse germline and gene names are used. Sequencing ends 1 residue short of the CDR3 end; the germline J gene provides the rest. The gene calls are TRBV4 and TRBJ2-4; TRBD1 might be the D (6 bases). Per germline, CDR1 LGHDT and CDR2 YNNKQL (reference sequence). The CDR3 totals 12 residues. Trimming cost V 3 bases and J 7 bases, with 8 bases left between them. The CDR3: CASSYQGYTLYF. Partial CDR3 DNA: TGTGCCAGCAGCTATCAGGGGTACACCTTGTAC.

Comments on this clone: Gene names denote mouse genes. Read coverage stops 1 residue before the CDR3 terminus; the germline J gene supplies the remainder. V usage is TRBV20 and J usage is TRBJ1-1; 10 bases map to TRBD1. V was clipped by 3 bases and J by 1 base; unmatched bases: 2. The germline V gene encodes CDR1 GFQATS and CDR2 STVNSAI. The CDR3 has 14 residues. This chain's CDR3 is CGARGTGANTEVFF. The covered CDR3 bases are TGTGGTGCTAGAGGGACAGGGGCGAACACAGAAGTCTTC.

This clone counts as large (0.1 to 1%). Here the gene names and germline are mouse. The read finishes 1 residue shy of the CDR3 end, and the germline J gene is used to complete it. The V gene is TRBV17, the J gene TRBJ2-1; a possible D gene is TRBD1 (6 bases). The germline gives CDR1 MNHDT, CDR2 YYDKIL. V dropped 5 bases and J dropped 1 base, with 9 bases sitting between them. The CDR3 is 14 amino acids. Partial CDR3 DNA: TGTGCTAGCAGTCCCGACAGGAACTATGCTGAGCAGTTC. As protein: CASSPDRNYAEQF. The CDR3 reads in full as CASSPDRNYAEQFF.

As regards this clone: The gene names given are mouse names. The CDR3 end falls 1 residue outside the read, so it is completed with the germline J gene. This chain connects TRBV26 to TRBJ1-1; the match to TRBD1 covers 9 bases. V dropped 4 bases and J dropped 1; count of bases not matched to a gene: 1. CDR3 length: 14 amino acids. Germline V gene sequence: CDR1 KGHPV, CDR2 FQNQEV (reference sequence). The CDR3 DNA, read in part, is TGTGCCAGCAGTCGGGACAGGGCGAACACAGAAGTCTTC. Translated: CASSRDRANTEVF. The whole CDR3 reads CASSRDRANTEVFF. Variable domain in full (rest from reference TRBV26 and TRBJ1-1): NSKVIQTPRYLVKGQGQKAKMRCIPEKGHPVVFWYQQNKNNEFKFLINFQNQEVLQQIDMTEKRFSAECPSNSPCSLEIQSSEAGDSALYLCASSRDRANTEVFFGKGTRLTVV.

This clone turned up a few times. The genes and germline here are from mouse. The DNA read from the CDR3 is TGTGCCAGCAGTGGGACAGGGAGTGGAAATACGCTCTAT. Its protein product is CASSGTGSGNTLY. The complete CDR3 protein is CASSGTGSGNTLYF. The V call is TRBV3, the J call TRBJ1-3; 9 bases map to TRBD1. With the read ending 1 residue before the CDR3 end, the germline J gene is used to fill in that end. This CDR3 is built from 14 residues. The V gene's germline CDR1 is SNHLY and CDR2 FYNGKV (reference sequence). V was pared by 6 bases and J by 3 bases, with 3 bases of the junction left unmatched.

This clone showed up just a few times. The gene symbols are mouse symbols. The read finishes 1 residue shy of the CDR3 end, and the germline J gene is used to complete it. The gene calls are TRBV31 and TRBJ2-3, with D maybe TRBD2 (6 bases). Trimming shortened V by 0 bases and J by 0 bases, and 10 bases separated the two germline ends. CDR1 and CDR2 (germline): GKSSPN, SITVG. The length of the CDR3 is 15 residues. The CDR3 DNA, read in part, is TGTGCCTGGAGTCTAGCTGGGACTAGTGCAGAAACGCTGTAT. Protein product: CAWSLAGTSAETLY. The complete CDR3 sequence is CAWSLAGTSAETLYF.

Note on this clone: Gene names and germline match the mouse. The read halts 1 residue ahead of the CDR3 end, with the missing end drawn from the germline J gene. The chain recombines TRBV13-1 with TRBJ1-3; TRBD1 might be the D (6 bases). V gave up 0 bases and J gave up 3 bases, with 7 bases separating them. Germline assignment: CDR1 NSHNY and CDR2 SYGAGN. This CDR3 contains 14 residues. Partial CDR3 DNA: TGTGCCAGCAGTGATGCAGGGGTTGGAAATACGCTCTAT. The encoded protein is CASSDAGVGNTLY. In full, the CDR3 is CASSDAGVGNTLYF.

A note on this clone: Gene names denote mouse genes. The read comes to an end 1 residue before the CDR3 does, leaving the germline J gene to fill in the end. V gene TRBV26 combines with J gene TRBJ1-4; 7 positions match TRBD1. The CDR3 runs 14 residues. Trimming removed 4 bases from V and 5 bases from J; junction bases left unmatched: 4. The germline V gene encodes CDR1 KGHPV and CDR2 FQNQEV (reference sequence). The chain's CDR3 is CASSPPGQNERLFF. CDR3 bases read: TGTGCCAGCAGTCCTCCGGGACAGAACGAAAGATTATTT.

A word on this clone: The genes and germline here are from mouse. The read halts 1 residue ahead of the CDR3 end, with the missing end drawn from the germline J gene. This chain connects TRBV19 to TRBJ1-1; D is unclear. Germline CDR1 reads FNHDT; CDR2 reads SITEND (reference sequence). The CDR3 length is 13 residues. Between the trimmed V and J ends, which lost 2 bases and 1 base, there was a span of 6 bases. The part of the CDR3 DNA that was read is TGTGCCAGCAGTATCGTCAAAAACACAGAAGTCTTC. Translating it yields CASSIVKNTEVF. The entire CDR3 protein reads CASSIVKNTEVFF.

This clone is deemed large. The gene names given are mouse names. The read terminates 1 residue before the CDR3 end, so the remaining end is supplied by the germline J gene. The rearrangement links TRBV26 to TRBJ2-7; no firm D call. V lost 2 bases, J lost 3 bases, and 5 bases lay in between. Germline CDR1 reads KGHPV; CDR2 reads FQNQEV (reference sequence). This CDR3 is 12 amino acids long. The covered CDR3 bases are TGTGCCAGCAGTCTGCGCAACTATGAACAGTAC. Encoded protein: CASSLRNYEQY. The full CDR3 is CASSLRNYEQYF.

To note about this clone: Gene names refer to mouse genes. The CDR3 end is not reached by the read, which stops 1 residue before it; the germline J gene fills it in. The gene calls are TRBV13-2 and TRBJ2-1, with TRBD2 matching over 10 bases. Germline CDR1 reads NNHNN; CDR2 reads SYGAGS (reference sequence). The CDR3 length is 15 residues. The V gene end was trimmed by 1 base and the J gene end by 6 bases; junction bases not matched to a gene: 4. CDR3 DNA (partial): TGTGCCAGCGGTGATTGGGACTGGGGTCTTGCTGAGCAGTTC. This translates into CASGDWDWGLAEQF. The whole CDR3 is CASGDWDWGLAEQFF.

For this clone: The listed genes are named as in mouse. The CDR3 end is not reached by the read, which stops 1 residue before it; the germline J gene fills it in. This chain joins TRBV26 and TRBJ1-1; D remains ambiguous. V gave up 4 bases and J gave up 0 bases, with 3 bases separating them. This CDR3 is built from 12 residues. Germline assignment: CDR1 KGHPV and CDR2 FQNQEV (reference sequence). The sequenced part of the CDR3 DNA is TGTGCCAGCAGTCGTGCAAACACAGAAGTCTTC. Its translation: CASSRANTEVF. The CDR3 in its entirety is CASSRANTEVFF.

In this sample, this clone is medium-sized. Gene labels here are mouse ones. The sequence runs out 1 residue before the end of the CDR3; the remainder is reconstructed from the germline J gene. The chain recombines TRBV31 with TRBJ2-5, with D possibly called TRBD1 or TRBD2 (6 bases each). Germline CDR1 is GKSSPN and CDR2 is SITVG. V lost 1 base and J lost 6, with 20 bases in between. This CDR3 is 16 amino acids long. The CDR3 loop reads CAWSPGLWGPRDTQYF. CDR3 DNA, as far as it was read: TGTGCCTGGAGTCCCGGACTGTGGGGGCCGCGGGACACCCAGTAC.

This clone was recorded a few times. Genes and germline come from the mouse. The read finishes 1 residue shy of the CDR3 end, and the germline J gene is used to complete it. This chain uses TRBV29 with TRBJ1-5, with a possible D match to TRBD1 (6 bases). V was cut by 0 bases and J by 2 bases, with 11 bases left in between. The CDR3 has 16 residues. Germline loops: CDR1 MSHET, CDR2 SYDVDS. The DNA read from the CDR3 is TGTGCTAGCAGTTTATCGATCGGGGGCGACAACCAGGCTCCGCTT. Translated: CASSLSIGGDNQAPL. The full CDR3 sequence reads CASSLSIGGDNQAPLF. The variable domain in full, with the rest retrieved from reference TRBV29 and TRBJ1-5, is DMKVTQMPRYLIKRMGENVLLECGQDMSHETMYWYRQDPGLGLQLIYISYDVDSNSEGDIPKGYRVSRKKREHFSLILDSAKTNQTSVYFCASSLSIGGDNQAPLFGEGTRLSVL.

Only one count was recorded for this clone. The germline and genes are mouse ones. The chain's CDR3 is CASSLGGVDTQYF. The covered CDR3 bases are TGTGCCAGCAGCTTAGGGGGGGTGGACACCCAGTAC. This chain links TRBV3 with TRBJ2-5, with D possibly matching TRBD2 (6 bases). Read coverage stops 1 residue before the CDR3 terminus; the germline J gene supplies the remainder. CDR3 length equals 13 residues. Germline lookup yields CDR1 SNHLY and CDR2 FYNGKV (reference sequence). Trimming cost V 1 base and J 6 bases, with 8 bases left between them.

Comments on this clone: Germline and genes here are mouse. The CDR3 end lies 1 residue beyond the end of the read and is filled in from the germline J gene. This rearrangement joins TRBV4 to TRBJ2-4, with TRBD2 identical over 10 bases. This CDR3 is built from 12 residues. Unmatched junction bases numbered 3, after V lost 5 bases and J lost 10 bases. Germline values: CDR1 LGHDT, CDR2 YNNKQL (reference sequence). The covered CDR3 bases are TGTGCCAGCAGCCTCGACTGGGGGGCCTTGTAC. Its protein is CASSLDWGALY. The CDR3 reads in full as CASSLDWGALYF.

Of note for this clone: These gene names are mouse names. From the germline J gene comes the end of the CDR3, since the read stops 1 residue before it. This chain links TRBV26 with TRBJ2-4, with 11 positions matching TRBD1. V shed 4 bases, J shed 7 bases, and the junction held 4 bases outside the gene matches. CDR1 and CDR2 from the germline V gene are KGHPV and FQNQEV (reference sequence). This CDR3 contains 14 residues. The part of the CDR3 DNA that was read is TGTGCCAGCAGTCACCGGGACAGGGGGGACACCTTGTAC. As protein: CASSHRDRGDTLY. The whole CDR3 reads CASSHRDRGDTLYF.

As for this clone: Gene names refer to mouse genes. The CDR3 bases that were read are TGTGCCAGCAGCCCCGGGACAGGTATTTCCAACGAAAGATTATTT. This codes for CASSPGTGISNERLF. The CDR3 in full is CASSPGTGISNERLFF. The V call is TRBV4, the J call TRBJ1-4; 8 positions match TRBD1. The read ends 1 residue shy of where the CDR3 ends; the end is completed using the germline J gene. CDR1 is LGHDT, CDR2 YNNKQL, per germline (reference sequence). The CDR3 has 16 residues. With V trimmed by 5 bases and J by 0 bases, 5 bases remained unmatched.